This is a list of T cell receptor beta chains from one sample in a study of cytomegalovirus exposure and HLA in healthy donors. Data came from immunoSEQ multiplex PCR; TCRdb stores just in-frame clones and leaves some out. The repertoire holds some 250,000 clones, with about 81% as singletons. The sequencing sample was made of PBMCs. These receptors came from a woman in her sixties or seventies in good health and CMV-seropositive. CDR3s include the opening cysteine and the closing phenylalanine or tryptophan. A D gene is named only where the DNA matches it firmly. Clone size is not always given. Where it is, it says once, few, many or a class for expanded clones.

J: TRBJ2-5; V: TRBV10-2; size: -; D: TRBD1; DNA: TGCGCCAGCAGTGACCCCGGGACAGGGGATGTAGAGACCCAGTACTTC; CDR3: CASSDPGTGDVETQYF
J: TRBJ1-2; V: TRBV5-4; size: -; D: -; DNA: TGTGCCAGCAGCTTTTTGAGGGCTGGCTACACCTTC; CDR3: CASSFLRAGYTF
J: TRBJ1-2; V: TRBV15; size: -; D: TRBD1; DNA: TGTGCCACCGAGGGACCAGGGGGCCTTGGCTACACCTTC; CDR3: CATEGPGGLGYTF
J: TRBJ2-7; V: TRBV7-6; size: -; D: -; DNA: TGTGCCAGCAGCTTAGATTCAGGGTCCTACGAGCAGTACTTC; CDR3: CASSLDSGSYEQYF
J: TRBJ2-1; V: TRBV6-5; size: -; D: -; DNA: TGTGCCAGCAGTTACTCGGGCGGGATAATGTACAATGAGCAGTTCTTC; CDR3: CASSYSGGIMYNEQFF
J: TRBJ2-1; V: TRBV2; size: -; D: TRBD2; DNA: TGTGCCAGCAGGGGACTAGCGGGGGTATACAATGAGCAGTTCTTC; CDR3: CASRGLAGVYNEQFF
J: TRBJ2-3; V: TRBV9; size: few; D: -; DNA: TGTGCCAGCAGCGTAGAGGGGTGGGGCACAGATACGCAGTATTTT; CDR3: CASSVEGWGTDTQYF
J: TRBJ1-2; V: TRBV5-1; size: -; D: -; DNA: TGCGCCAGCAGCACCCCCGGGACACCGAACTATGGCTACACCTTC; CDR3: CASSTPGTPNYGYTF
J: TRBJ1-5; V: TRBV25-1; size: -; D: -; DNA: TGTGCCAGCAGTGAAGAGGGATACCAGCCCCAGCATTTT; CDR3: CASSEEGYQPQHF
J: TRBJ1-1; V: TRBV12-5; size: -; D: -; DNA: TGTGCTAGTGGCCTGGACAGCAACACTGAAGCTTTCTTT; CDR3: CASGLDSNTEAFF
J: TRBJ2-1; V: TRBV25-1; size: -; D: TRBD1; DNA: TGTGCCAGCAGTGTAGGGGGCCTTGTCCACAATGAGCAGTTCTTC; CDR3: CASSVGGLVHNEQFF
J: TRBJ2-2; V: TRBV7-9; size: -; D: TRBD2; DNA: TGTGCCAGCAGCTTATACGGCGGGAGGGCCTCTATCGGGGAGCTGTTTTTT; CDR3: CASSLYGGRASIGELFF
J: TRBJ2-7; V: TRBV7-9; size: once; D: TRBD2; DNA: TGTGCCAGCAGCATGACTAGCGGGATAGTCGAGCAGTACTTC; CDR3: CASSMTSGIVEQYF
J: TRBJ1-1; V: TRBV28; size: -; D: -; DNA: TGTGCCAGCAGTTTATATACAGGGTACTCGGGGTACACTGAAGCTTTCTTT; CDR3: CASSLYTGYSGYTEAFF
J: TRBJ2-6; V: TRBV7-9; size: few; D: TRBD1; DNA: TGTGCCAGCCACAGGACGGGACAGGGCACTCGGGCCAACGTCCTGACTTTC; CDR3: CASHRTGQGTRANVLTF
J: TRBJ2-2; V: TRBV28; size: -; D: TRBD2; DNA: TGTGCCAGCAGGAAAGCGGGAGGCACCGGGGAGCTGTTTTTT; CDR3: CASRKAGGTGELFF
J: TRBJ2-3; V: TRBV9; size: -; D: TRBD2; DNA: TGTGCCAGCAGCGCCTTTAGCGGGGGTCGTGATTCCACGCAGTATTTT; CDR3: CASSAFSGGRDSTQYF
J: TRBJ2-7; V: TRBV7-2; size: -; D: -; DNA: TGTGCCAGCAACCCTGGGGGCAGGGCGTACGAGCAGTACTTC; CDR3: CASNPGGRAYEQYF
J: TRBJ2-7; V: TRBV9; size: once; D: TRBD2; DNA: TGTGCCAGCAGCGTGGGAGCGTCTTCCCCCATGATAGCGGGAACATCCTACGAGCAGTACTTC; CDR3: CASSVGASSPMIAGTSYEQYF
J: TRBJ2-7; V: TRBV20-1; size: -; D: -; DNA: TGCAGCCCTGGACAGTACTACGAGCAGTACTTC; CDR3: CSPGQYYEQYF
J: TRBJ2-3; V: TRBV6-6; size: -; D: -; DNA: TGTGCCAGCAGTTACTCCAGGAATACAGATACGCAGTATTTT; CDR3: CASSYSRNTDTQYF
J: TRBJ1-5; V: TRBV2; size: -; D: -; DNA: TGTGCCAGCAGTGAGGGTCAGGGGCGAGGTCAGCCCCAGCATTTT; CDR3: CASSEGQGRGQPQHF